The 27 T cell receptor beta chains presented below share a single source sample, sequenced in a study of CD8+CD57+ T cells in acquired aplastic anemia. For sequencing, patients were chosen who had shown expansion of CD8+CD57+ cells by flow cytometry. Genomic DNA was employed as the template in profiling TCR beta VDJ and CDR3. TCRdb re-called the reads through MiXCR, storing one row per CDR3 protein. The sample records approximately 470,000 distinct CDR3 sequences, around a third being singletons. Material for sequencing was sorted CD4+, CD8+, or CD8+CD57+ T cells (not recorded which) from PBMCs. The receptors come from a human donor with aplastic anemia.

At least ten counts were recorded for this clonotype. This chain links TRBV20-1 with TRBJ2-7, with D hard to call. Germline V lookup: CDR1 DFQATT, CDR2 SNEGSKA (reference sequence). V dropped 0 bases and J dropped 5 bases, with 8 bases sitting between them. This CDR3 has 12 residues. Here the CDR3 DNA reads TGCAGTGCTAGAGATCGTGTGGACGAGCAGTACTTC. It is translated as CSARDRVDEQYF.

The CDR3 is CRGDTQYF. CDR3 bases: TGCAGGGGGGATACGCAGTATTTT. The V and J genes are TRBV20-1 and TRBJ2-3; D not resolved. Germline CDR1 and CDR2: DFQATT and SNEGSKA (reference sequence). CDR3 size: 8 residues.

Remarks on this clonotype: A read error is possible here, since a much larger clone lies one base away. The CDR3 is CASSQDGQDNSPLHF. CDR3 coding DNA: TGTGCCAGCAGCCAAGATGGGCAGGACAATTCACCCCTCCACTTT. The chain couples TRBV4-2 to TRBJ1-6; no clear D. V lost 0 bases, J lost 7 bases, and 10 bases lay in between. Germline loops: CDR1 LGHNA, CDR2 YNFKEQ. CDR3 size: 15 residues.

In its sample, this clonotype was seen a few times. V and J are TRBV11-2 and TRBJ1-2; possibly TRBD1 for D (5 bases). Germline loops: CDR1 SGHAT, CDR2 FQNNGV. The V gene lost 0 bases and the J gene lost 4 bases, with 21 bases spanning the gap. The CDR3 contains 18 residues. Written as DNA, the CDR3 is TGTGCCAGCAGCTTAGATAGCGGCAGGGTTGTCATCCTCTATGGCTACACCTTC. Its protein is CASSLDSGRVVILYGYTF. The variable domain in full, with the rest retrieved from reference TRBV11-2 and TRBJ1-2, is EAGVAQSPRYKIIEKRQSVAFWCNPISGHATLYWYQQILGQGPKLLIQFQNNGVVDDSQLPKDRFSAERLKGVDSTLKIQPAKLEDSAVYLCASSLDSGRVVILYGYTFGSGTRLTVV.

Many counts were recorded for this clonotype. This sequence joins TRBV10-3 and TRBJ1-5; TRBD1 might be the D (5 bases). The CDR3 runs 12 residues. Between the trimmed V and J ends, which lost 6 bases and 5 bases, there was a span of 8 bases. CDR1 is ENHRY, CDR2 SYGVKD, per germline. The DNA for the CDR3 is TGTGCCATCAGCCAGGGAGATCAGCCCCAGCATTTT. The encoded protein is CAISQGDQPQHF.

This clonotype was detected many times. The chain uses TRBV20-1 and TRBJ2-7; possibly TRBD1 or TRBD2 for D (6 bases each). With 2 bases removed from V and 2 bases from J, the gap between germline ends came to 16 bases. This CDR3 spans 15 amino acids. Germline V gene lookup returns CDR1 DFQATT and CDR2 SNEGSKA (reference sequence). DNA of the CDR3: TGCAGTGCTAGATCGCCCGGAGGGGGTGCCTACGAGCAGTACTTC. It translates to CSARSPGGGAYEQYF.

The rearrangement uses TRBV29-1 and TRBJ1-1; a possible D gene is TRBD1 (5 bases). Trimming pared 6 bases from V and 7 bases from J, leaving 12 bases between. The CDR3 spans 11 residues. CDR1 SQVTM and CDR2 ANQGSEA come from the germline V gene. CDR3 loop: CSVARDGEAFF. CDR3 nucleotides: TGCAGCGTGGCTCGGGACGGTGAAGCTTTCTTT.

This clonotype was found many times. V gene TRBV4-3 combines with J gene TRBJ2-7, with D perhaps TRBD2 (5 bases). The germline CDR1 and CDR2 sequences are LGHNA and YSLEER. This CDR3 is 14 amino acids long. The V gene lost 2 bases and the J gene lost 3 bases, with 11 bases spanning the gap. The CDR3 sequence: CASSQLVGGYEQYF. The CDR3 region has the DNA TGCGCCAGCAGCCAACTGGTCGGAGGCTACGAGCAGTACTTC.

This clonotype was counted ten times or more. The CDR3 protein is CASSLGAGGFNQPQHF. CDR3 sequence (DNA): TGTGCCAGCAGCTTAGGGGCAGGCGGCTTCAATCAGCCCCAGCATTTT. V usage is TRBV7-2 and J usage is TRBJ1-5; D call uncertain. CDR1 is SGHTA, CDR2 FQGNSA, per germline. Trimming stripped 1 base from V and 3 bases from J, with 13 bases between. The CDR3 is 16 residues long. Supplemented by reference TRBV7-2 and TRBJ1-5, the full variable domain reads GAGVSQSPSNKVTEKGKDVELRCDPISGHTALYWYRQSLGQGLEFLIYFQGNSAPDKSGLPSDRFSAERTGGSVSTLTIQRTQQEDSAVYLCASSLGAGGFNQPQHFGDGTRLSIL.

V usage is TRBV6-2 or TRBV6-3 and J usage is TRBJ2-1; D possibly corresponds to TRBD2 (6 bases). The CDR3 totals 16 residues. Germline V gene data show CDR1 as MNHEY and CDR2 as SVGEGT. The V and J ends lost 2 bases and 0 bases respectively, with 11 bases between them. The CDR3 coding sequence is TGTGCCAGCAGTTACGCCTCCGGGAGCTCCTACAATGAGCAGTTCTTC. It yields the protein CASSYASGSSYNEQFF.

This CDR3 is CSAPLPLRPIRAQYF. CDR3 nucleotide sequence: TGCAGTGCCCCACTCCCCCTTCGACCGATTCGGGCCCAGTACTTC. This rearrangement joins TRBV20-1 to TRBJ2-5; no reliable D call. Germline V gene data show CDR1 as DFQATT and CDR2 as SNEGSKA (reference sequence). The V gene lost 6 bases and the J gene lost 9 bases, with 26 bases spanning the gap. CDR3 length: 15 residues.

The chain uses TRBV25-1 and TRBJ2-3, with D perhaps matching TRBD2 (6 bases). The end of the DNA is better explained by TRBJ2-5, so the J call may be wrong. This CDR3 is built from 17 residues. CDR1 is MGHDK, CDR2 SYGVNS, per germline. This CDR3 reads CASSPARVGRLVETQYF. DNA of the CDR3: TGTGCCAGCAGCCCTGCCAGGGTAGGGAGGCTGGTGGAGACCCAGTACTTC.

This clonotype was counted many times. The rearrangement links TRBV15 to TRBJ2-7; no definite D call. CDR1 and CDR2 (germline): LNHNV, YYDKDF (reference sequence). V shed 0 bases and J shed 3 bases, with 15 bases lying between them. The CDR3 runs to 16 residues. Written as DNA, the CDR3 is TGTGCCACCAGCAGAGATCCAATTGGCAGAGGCTACGAGCAGTACTTC. It codes for CATSRDPIGRGYEQYF.

Remarks on this clonotype: Sequence at one end of the junction differs from germline and may be a read error. J is TRBJ2-1 and V is TRBV10-3; 7 positions agree with TRBD1. Germline CDR1 is ENHRY and CDR2 is SYGVKD. This CDR3 contains 16 residues. CDR3 sequence: CASSEALGQLKGEQFF. The CDR3 DNA sequence: TGTGCCAGCAGTGAAGCACTGGGACAGCTAAAGGGTGAGCAGTTCTTC.

The V gene is TRBV5-5, the J gene TRBJ1-6; D is unresolved. Germline CDR1 SGHKS, CDR2 YYEKEE (reference sequence). Trimming left V 0 bases short and J 4 bases short, with 11 bases between. The CDR3 is 16 amino acids. Here the CDR3 DNA reads TGTGCCAGCAGCTTGGAGGCAGAACTTTATAATTCACCCCTCCACTTT. It translates to CASSLEAELYNSPLHF.

The chain has TRBV24-1 and TRBJ2-5; tentatively, D is TRBD2 (5 bases). Germline-derived CDR1 and CDR2 are KGHDR and SFDVKD. This CDR3 is 14 amino acids long. V dropped 3 bases and J dropped 5 bases, with 12 bases sitting between them. The CDR3: CATSDATPGETQYF. CDR3 DNA sequence: TGTGCCACCAGTGATGCCACACCGGGGGAGACCCAGTACTTC.

The rearrangement links TRBV5-1 to TRBJ2-3; no definite D call. With 0 bases removed from V and 2 bases from J, the gap between germline ends came to 13 bases. The CDR3 consists of 16 residues. Germline V CDR1 and CDR2: SGHRS, YFSETQ. The CDR3, as DNA: TGCGCCAGCAGCTTGGTTGGCAGGAGTAACACAGATACGCAGTATTTT. Translating it yields CASSLVGRSNTDTQYF.

This clonotype was detected ten times or more. The rearrangement uses TRBV19 and TRBJ2-7, with TRBD2 identical over 10 bases. The CDR3 totals 16 residues. The V gene's germline CDR1 is LNHDA and CDR2 SQIVND (reference sequence). Unmatched junction bases numbered 5, after V lost 0 bases and J lost 3 bases. CDR3 amino acids: CASSIDFGLADYEQYF. CDR3 DNA: TGTGCCAGTAGTATAGATTTCGGACTAGCGGACTACGAGCAGTACTTC. Drawing the rest from reference TRBV19 and TRBJ2-7, the complete variable domain is DGGITQSPKYLFRKEGQNVTLSCEQNLNHDAMYWYRQDPGQGLRLIYYSQIVNDFQKGDIAEGYSVSREKKESFPLTVTSAQKNPTAFYLCASSIDFGLADYEQYFGPGTRLTVT.

This clonotype was counted many times. The chain is built from TRBV9 and TRBJ2-2, with 9 bases matching TRBD1. CDR3 length: 15 residues. The germline V gene encodes CDR1 SGDLS and CDR2 YYNGEE. The V segment lost 4 bases and the J segment 7 bases; nucleotides outside the gene matches: 8. The CDR3 region is CASSNRDRAIGELFF. The CDR3 nucleotides read TGTGCCAGCAGCAACAGGGACAGGGCGATCGGGGAGCTGTTTTTT.

V and J are TRBV25-1 and TRBJ1-4, with 9 positions matching TRBD1. Germline V CDR1 and CDR2: MGHDK, SYGVNS. Trimming at V came to 1 base and at J to 7 bases, leaving 4 bases not matched to a gene. There are 15 residues in the CDR3. The CDR3 DNA sequence: TGTGCCAGCAGTGAATGGGGGACAGGGAGTGAAAAACTGTTTTTT. This codes for CASSEWGTGSEKLFF.

Only a few counts were recorded for this clonotype. This chain joins TRBV5-1 and TRBJ2-7, with TRBD2 matching over 7 bases. CDR1 and CDR2 (germline): SGHRS, YFSETQ. V lost 3 bases and J lost 7; bases outside the gene matches: 22. The CDR3 contains 18 residues. The CDR3 sequence: CASSSYYQDGGSSMEQYF. The DNA for the CDR3 is TGCGCCAGCAGCTCATACTATCAGGACGGCGGGAGTTCGATGGAGCAGTACTTC.

This clonotype was recorded many times. One end of the junction is discordant with germline, which a read error may explain. V and J are TRBV7-7 and TRBJ2-1; D is possibly TRBD1 (5 bases). The CDR3 runs to 16 residues. Germline-derived CDR1 and CDR2 are SSHAT and FNYEAQ (reference sequence). CDR3 DNA: TGTGCTAGCAGCTTAGGGGCAGGAAGCTCCTACAATGAGCAGTTCTTC. Encoded protein: CASSLGAGSSYNEQFF.

This clonotype was picked up a small number of times. This rearrangement joins TRBV7-3 to TRBJ2-4, with D unresolved. Deletions cut 5 bases from V and 5 bases from J, with 16 bases between. The CDR3 consists of 15 residues. Per the germline V gene, CDR1 is SGHTA and CDR2 is FQGTGA. CDR3 nucleotide sequence: TGTGCCAGCAGCCAAACCCCGGGTCTCCAAAACATTCAGTACTTC. Translating gives CASSQTPGLQNIQYF.

Concerning this clonotype itself: Germline and junction disagree at one end, which may indicate a read error. The rearrangement uses TRBV24-1 and TRBJ2-7, with D uncertain. Germline CDR1 reads KGHDR; CDR2 reads SFDVKD. The CDR3 is 15 amino acids. The CDR3 nucleotides read TGTACCACCAGCAGTTACTCTAACAGTCCCTACGAGCAGTACTTC. It specifies CTTSSYSNSPYEQYF.

The chain links TRBV10-1 to TRBJ1-6; TRBD1 might be the D (5 bases). V was pared by 7 bases and J by 5 bases, with 15 bases between. The CDR3 has 15 amino acids. Per germline, CDR1 WNHNN and CDR2 SYGVQD (reference sequence). DNA for the CDR3: TGCGCCAGCACCAGGGCAGGAGAAAATAATTCACCCCTCCACTTT. This codes for CASTRAGENNSPLHF.

This clonotype showed up just a few times. The genes are TRBV4-2 and TRBJ2-7, with no clear D. Between the trimmed V and J ends, which lost 0 bases and 0 bases, there was a span of 12 bases. CDR3 size: 16 residues. CDR1 and CDR2 from the germline V gene are LGHNA and YNFKEQ. The CDR3 DNA follows: TGTGCCAGCAGCCAAGAGCGCACTTCGAGCTCCTACGAGCAGTACTTC. It encodes CASSQERTSSSYEQYF.

In this sample, this clonotype turned up many times. V and J are TRBV20-1 and TRBJ1-2; no clear D. The CDR3 totals 14 residues. V shed 6 bases and J shed 4 bases, with 18 bases lying between them. The germline V gene encodes CDR1 DFQATT and CDR2 SNEGSKA (reference sequence). For the CDR3, the DNA is TGCAGTGCCTCAGACCGGTCGGCCACCTATGGCTACACCTTC. Amino acids: CSASDRSATYGYTF.